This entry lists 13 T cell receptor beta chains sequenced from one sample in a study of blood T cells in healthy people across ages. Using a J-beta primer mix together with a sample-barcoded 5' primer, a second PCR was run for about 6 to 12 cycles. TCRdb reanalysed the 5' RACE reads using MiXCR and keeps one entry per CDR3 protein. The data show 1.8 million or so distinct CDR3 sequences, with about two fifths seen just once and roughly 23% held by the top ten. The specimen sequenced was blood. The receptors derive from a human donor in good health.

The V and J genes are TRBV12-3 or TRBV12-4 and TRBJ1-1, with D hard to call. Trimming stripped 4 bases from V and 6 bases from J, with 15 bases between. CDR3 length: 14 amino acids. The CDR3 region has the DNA TGTGCCAGCAGTTGGACGAACGCGGACGCTGAAGCTTTCTTT. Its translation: CASSWTNADAEAFF.

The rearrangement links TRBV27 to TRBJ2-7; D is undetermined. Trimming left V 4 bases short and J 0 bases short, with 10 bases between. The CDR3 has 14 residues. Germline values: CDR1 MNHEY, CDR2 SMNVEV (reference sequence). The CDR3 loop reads CASSSPPSSYEQYF. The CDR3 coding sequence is TGTGCCAGCAGTTCCCCTCCTAGCTCCTACGAGCAGTACTTC.

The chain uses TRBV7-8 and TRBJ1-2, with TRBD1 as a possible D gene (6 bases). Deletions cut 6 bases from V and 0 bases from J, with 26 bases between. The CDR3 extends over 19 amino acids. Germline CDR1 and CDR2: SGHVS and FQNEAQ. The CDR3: CASSDRVSGHRTANYGYTF. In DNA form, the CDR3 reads TGTGCCAGCAGTGATAGGGTATCGGGACATAGAACTGCTAACTATGGCTACACCTTC.

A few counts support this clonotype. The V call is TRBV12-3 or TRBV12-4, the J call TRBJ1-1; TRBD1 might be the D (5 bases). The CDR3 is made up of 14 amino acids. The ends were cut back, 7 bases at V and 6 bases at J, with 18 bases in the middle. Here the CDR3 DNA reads TGTGCCAGCACCGCCGGCGGGGGGGGAGCTGAAGCTTTCTTT. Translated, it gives CASTAGGGGAEAFF.

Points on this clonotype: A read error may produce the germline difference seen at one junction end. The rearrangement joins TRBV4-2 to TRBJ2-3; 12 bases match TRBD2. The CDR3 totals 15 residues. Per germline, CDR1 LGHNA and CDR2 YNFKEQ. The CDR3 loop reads CTSSQGLAGRDTQYF. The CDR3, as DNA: TGTACCAGCAGCCAAGGACTAGCGGGAAGAGATACGCAGTATTTT.

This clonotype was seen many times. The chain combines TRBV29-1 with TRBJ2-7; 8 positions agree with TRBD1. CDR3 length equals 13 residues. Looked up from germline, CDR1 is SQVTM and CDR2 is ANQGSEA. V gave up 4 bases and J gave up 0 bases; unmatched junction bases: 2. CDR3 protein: CSVGTGPSYEQYF. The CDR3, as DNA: TGCAGCGTTGGGACAGGGCCCTCCTACGAGCAGTACTTC.

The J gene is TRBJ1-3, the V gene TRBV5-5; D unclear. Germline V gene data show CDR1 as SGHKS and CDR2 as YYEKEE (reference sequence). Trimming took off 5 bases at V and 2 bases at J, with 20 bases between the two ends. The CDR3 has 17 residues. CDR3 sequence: CASRSQYGVVPGNTIYF. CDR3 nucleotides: TGTGCCAGCAGGTCACAATACGGGGTGGTCCCTGGAAACACCATATATTTT.

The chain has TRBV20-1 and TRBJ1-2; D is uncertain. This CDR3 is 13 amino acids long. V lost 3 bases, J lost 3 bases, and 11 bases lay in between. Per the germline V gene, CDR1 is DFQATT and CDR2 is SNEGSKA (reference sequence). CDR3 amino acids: CSARSSGHYGYTF. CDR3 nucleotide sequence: TGCAGTGCTAGGTCGTCAGGTCACTATGGCTACACCTTC.

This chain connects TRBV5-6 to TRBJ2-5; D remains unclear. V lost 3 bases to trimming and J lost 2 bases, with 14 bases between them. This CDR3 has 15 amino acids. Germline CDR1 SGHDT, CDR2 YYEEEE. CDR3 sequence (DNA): TGTGCCAGCAGCTCCCTCCTGGCAGGTCAAGAGACCCAGTACTTC. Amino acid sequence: CASSSLLAGQETQYF.

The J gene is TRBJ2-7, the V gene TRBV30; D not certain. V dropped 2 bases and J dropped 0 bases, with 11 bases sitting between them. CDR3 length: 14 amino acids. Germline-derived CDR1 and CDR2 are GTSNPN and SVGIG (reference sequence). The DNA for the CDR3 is TGTGCCTGGAGTCCCTTGGGCGGCTCCTACGAGCAGTACTTC. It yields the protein CAWSPLGGSYEQYF.

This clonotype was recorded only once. CDR3 nucleotides: TGTGCCAGCAGAAGACTAGCGGGGGGGCCGTGGGAGCAGTTCTTC. It yields the protein CASRRLAGGPWEQFF. The rearrangement joins TRBV6-2 or TRBV6-3 to TRBJ2-1; 14 bases are a match to TRBD2. J was trimmed by 10 bases and V by 6 bases; bases with no gene match: 8. The CDR3 length is 15 residues. Germline CDR1 MNHEY, CDR2 SVGEGT.

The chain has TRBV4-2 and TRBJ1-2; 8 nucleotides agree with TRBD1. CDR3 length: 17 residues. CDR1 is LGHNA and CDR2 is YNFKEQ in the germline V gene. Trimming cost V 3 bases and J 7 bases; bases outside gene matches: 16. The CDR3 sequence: CASSQDLGTGSMGGYTF. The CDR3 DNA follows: TGTGCCAGCAGCCAGGATCTCGGGACAGGCTCTATGGGTGGCTACACCTTC.

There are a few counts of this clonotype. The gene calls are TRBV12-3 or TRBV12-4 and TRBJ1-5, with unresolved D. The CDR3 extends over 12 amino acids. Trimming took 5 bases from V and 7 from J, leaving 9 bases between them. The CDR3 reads CASSIGPQPQHF. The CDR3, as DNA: TGTGCCAGCAGTATTGGCCCCCAGCCCCAGCATTTT.